This T cell receptor beta chain was recorded in a study of graft-versus-host responses after intestinal transplantation (dated by TCRdb to the early 2020s). A note on the overall study: Recipients received multivisceral, liver-intestinal, or isolated intestinal transplants. Every recipient was given anti-thymocyte globulin induction, followed by around three years of maintenance tacrolimus and steroids. After intestinal transplantation, graft-versus-host and host-versus-graft alloreactive T cell clones in the graft, circulation and bone marrow were tracked using bulk TCR-beta CDR3 sequencing. Alloreactive clones were identified by sequencing pre-transplant mixed lymphocyte reaction products and comparing these products with unstimulated pre-transplant donor and recipient T cells. A cohort of 24 intestinal transplant recipients, including one retransplant, was enrolled, and a few patients lacking pretransplant specimens were excluded. Donor T cell macrochimerism was defined as a peak of at least 4% donor T cells among recipient peripheral blood mononuclear cells. Instead of going to the commercial service, samples from a few later patients were sequenced in-house on an Illumina MiSeq and processed with MiXCR. On the study overall, not on this receptor specifically: GvH clones were detected in recipient bone marrow, and some appeared earlier in ileal mucosa or blood, consistent with an intestinal mucosal origin. The relatively low number and heterogeneity of intestinal transplant patients limited the conclusions. Early after transplant, declines in HvG clones were associated with peak levels of circulating GvH clones. Patients with donor T cell macrochimerism had high GvH to HvG T cell clonal ratios in their allografts.

On this clone itself: It lacks a known antigen. No per-base quality is available; no much larger clone lies one base away.

The library came from the immunoSEQ multiplex PCR assay. High-throughput TCR-beta CDR3 sequencing of genomic DNA from most patients was performed by Adaptive Biotechnologies. Under the source paper's analysis protocol: TCR sequencing data were retrieved from Adaptive's ImmunoSEQ software for roughly 17 patients, whereas three other patients were processed with MiXCR and VDJtools. Because the origin of CDR3 nucleotide sequences shared between donor and recipient could not be assigned, those sequences were removed. Alloreactive clones required at least 2-fold expansion over unstimulated cells and minimum CFSE-low frequency of 0.002% (template counts) or 0.001% (read counts). A clone was considered mappable if detected in the sequenced pre-transplant spleen, lymph node, or MLR CFSE-low populations of the donor or recipient. The cumulative frequency of alloreactive clones was calculated as a percentage of all sequences, weighted by copy number. Entries here come from immuneACCESS through TCRdb and include only in-frame sequences with V and J called. Some clones fail to appear in such tables; in the studies checked, an unresolved V gene covers under half of the shortfall, and the cause of the remainder is unknown. Clone size and the V and J calls come from that table; the DNA yielded D and trimming. This sample comprises about 46,000 clones, just under 95% of them detected only once. Of the sample, 5% to 6.5% is held by the ten largest clones.

In the first month after transplant, blood samples were collected up to 4 times, and after that at least monthly when available. The TCR was taken from a human patient who received an intestinal transplant, so some T cells may come from the graft donor. The sequencing here drew on PBMCs, taken about 790 days after a first intestinal transplant, on the day of a second.

The DNA is as follows: TGTGCCAGCAGTCCCGACAGGGGGCGGAATCAGCCCCAGCATTTT. It translates as CASSPDRGRNQPQHF. The sequence is built from TRBV6-5 and TRBJ1-5; 10 bases in the middle match TRBD1. Via the germline V gene, CDR1 is MNHEY and CDR2 SVGAGI. Trimmed from V: 5 bases; trimmed from J: 4 bases; junction bases lacking a gene match: 5. The CDR3, cysteine through phenylalanine, is 15 amino acids long. The read is trimmed to its CDR3 DNA, 45 bases read in frame from base 1.